Listed here are 17 T cell receptor beta chains from one sample, sequenced in a study of beta chain features in type 1 diabetes. What was sequenced were expressed TCRB transcripts, since all of the isolated RNA had been reverse transcribed. Some clones are missing from TCRdb's copy, which holds only in-frame ones; the method was immunoSEQ multiplex PCR. The sample holds about 350,000 clones, around a fifth seen once. The source material was naive CD4+ T cells from blood. Source of these receptors: a woman aged 18-30 years in good health.

The table lists this clone with a few counts. Other DNA sequences in the same sample also yield this CDR3. The chain carries TRBV9 and TRBJ2-1, with TRBD2 matching 10 bases. After removal of 0 bases from V and 4 bases from J, the junction contained 4 bases not matched to a gene. This CDR3 is built from 16 residues. Per the germline V gene, CDR1 is SGDLS and CDR2 is YYNGEE. The chain's CDR3 is CASSVASGRGYNEQFF. The CDR3 DNA is TGTGCCAGCAGCGTAGCTAGCGGGAGAGGGTACAATGAGCAGTTCTTC. The whole variable domain, filled in from reference TRBV9 and TRBJ2-1, reads DSGVTQTPKHLITATGQRVTLRCSPRSGDLSVYWYQQSLDQGLQFLIQYYNGEERAKGNILERFSAQQFPDLHSELNLSSLELGDSALYFCASSVASGRGYNEQFFGPGTRLTVL.

This rearrangement joins TRBV5-6 to TRBJ2-7, with D possibly TRBD1 on 6 matching bases. The CDR3 is 14 residues long. The germline V gene encodes CDR1 SGHDT and CDR2 YYEEEE. With 1 base removed from V and 3 bases from J, the gap between germline ends came to 11 bases. The DNA for the CDR3 is TGTGCCAGCAGCTTGATGGGACAATTCTACGAGCAGTACTTC. Amino acids: CASSLMGQFYEQYF.

In its sample, this clone was seen a few times. J is TRBJ2-3 and V is TRBV10-3, with D possibly matching TRBD1 (5 bases). Germline CDR1 and CDR2: ENHRY and SYGVKD. V lost 10 bases, J lost 3 bases, and 8 bases lay in between. The CDR3 has 11 residues. The CDR3 region is CATSGTDTQYF. Here the CDR3 DNA reads TGTGCCACCTCAGGGACAGATACGCAGTATTTT.

The chain combines TRBV5-6 with TRBJ1-1; TRBD1 might be the D (5 bases). With 2 bases removed from V and 2 bases from J, the gap between germline ends came to 10 bases. The length of the CDR3 is 14 residues. Germline CDR1 reads SGHDT; CDR2 reads YYEEEE. CDR3 residues: CASSFGARNTEAFF. CDR3 coding DNA: TGTGCCAGCAGCTTTGGGGCGAGAAACACTGAAGCTTTCTTT.

V is TRBV7-9 and J is TRBJ2-1; D is unclear. The CDR3 covers 15 residues. The germline V and J ends were trimmed by 3 bases and 0 bases, with 9 bases remaining between them. Germline CDR1 and CDR2: SEHNR and FQNEAQ (reference sequence). CDR3 nucleotide sequence: TGTGCCAGCAGCTTTGCGGCGAGCTCCTACAATGAGCAGTTCTTC. Translating gives CASSFAASSYNEQFF.

The V call is TRBV7-2, the J call TRBJ2-3; TRBD1 might be the D (5 bases). Germline V gene lookup returns CDR1 SGHTA and CDR2 FQGNSA. The CDR3 is made up of 13 amino acids. V was shortened by 3 bases and J by 3 bases, with 7 bases between the two germline ends. The CDR3 region has the DNA TGTGCCAGCAGCTTTGACAGAACAGATACGCAGTATTTT. This encodes CASSFDRTDTQYF.

The chain recombines TRBV9 with TRBJ2-2; 7 nucleotides agree with TRBD1. The CDR3 totals 16 residues. V lost 0 bases, J lost 3 bases, and 5 bases stayed unmatched. Germline loops: CDR1 SGDLS, CDR2 YYNGEE. This chain's CDR3 is CASSVASGGDTGELFF. DNA of the CDR3: TGTGCCAGCAGCGTAGCTTCAGGGGGAGACACCGGGGAGCTGTTTTTT.

This chain connects TRBV5-1 to TRBJ1-1; perhaps TRBD1 as D (6 bases). V was trimmed by 0 bases and J by 7 bases, leaving 13 bases between them. Germline V CDR1 and CDR2: SGHRS, YFSETQ. CDR3 length: 14 amino acids. The CDR3 spells CASSLERGQGEAFF. As DNA, the CDR3 is TGCGCCAGCAGCTTGGAGCGGGGGCAAGGTGAAGCTTTCTTT.

The genes are TRBV4-1 and TRBJ2-2; 10 bases are a match to TRBD2. V was pared by 1 base and J by 4 bases, with 6 bases of the junction left unmatched. The CDR3 sequence is 17 residues long. Germline V CDR1 and CDR2: MGHRA, YSYEKL. CDR3 bases: TGCGCCAGCAGCCAAGTGAAAGCGGGGGGGCCCACCGGGGAGCTGTTTTTT. Translation: CASSQVKAGGPTGELFF.

This clone was picked up a small number of times. The chain couples TRBV2 to TRBJ2-1; the match to TRBD1 covers 7 bases. Germline loops: CDR1 SNHLY, CDR2 FYNNEI. J lost 4 bases, V lost 2 bases, and 5 bases had no gene match. The CDR3 is made up of 15 amino acids. CDR3 DNA sequence: TGTGCCAGCAGTGAACGGGACAGAACTTACAATGAGCAGTTCTTC. Encoded protein: CASSERDRTYNEQFF.

V gene TRBV2 combines with J gene TRBJ2-2, with a tentative D call TRBD1 (7 bases). V lost 2 bases and J lost 1, with 14 bases in between. The germline V gene has CDR1 SNHLY and CDR2 FYNNEI. This CDR3 comprises 17 residues. The CDR3: CASSERRGQQNTGELFF. The CDR3 DNA is TGTGCCAGCAGTGAAAGGAGGGGACAGCAGAACACCGGGGAGCTGTTTTTT.

V and J are TRBV4-2 and TRBJ1-4; D is ambiguous. Per the germline V gene, CDR1 is LGHNA and CDR2 is YNFKEQ. Trimming took 3 bases from V and 5 from J, leaving 10 bases between them. This CDR3 has 14 amino acids. CDR3 sequence (DNA): TGTGCCAGCAGCCACCGGGTTGGAAATGAAAAACTGTTTTTT. Translation: CASSHRVGNEKLFF.

The V gene is TRBV10-3, the J gene TRBJ2-1; a possible D gene is TRBD1 (5 bases). CDR3 length: 14 amino acids. With 4 bases removed from V and 1 base from J, the gap between germline ends came to 8 bases. The germline V gene encodes CDR1 ENHRY and CDR2 SYGVKD. In DNA form, the CDR3 reads TGTGCCATCAGTGGGCCAGGGTCCTACAATGAGCAGTTCTTC. This translates into CAISGPGSYNEQFF.

This clone was detected a few times. V gene TRBV7-2 combines with J gene TRBJ2-6, with no clear D. V gave up 5 bases and J gave up 0 bases, with 8 bases separating them. The CDR3 extends over 15 amino acids. Germline V lookup: CDR1 SGHTA, CDR2 FQGNSA. CDR3 bases: TGTGCCAGCAGCCCGGTTACCTCTGGGGCCAACGTCCTGACTTTC. As protein: CASSPVTSGANVLTF.

V is TRBV7-2 and J is TRBJ2-2, with 8 nucleotides matching TRBD2. The CDR3 sequence is 13 residues long. The germline gives CDR1 SGHTA, CDR2 FQGNSA. CDR3 residues: CGSRGANTGELFF. The CDR3 DNA follows: TGTGGTTCGCGGGGGGCGAACACCGGGGAGCTGTTTTTT.

This clone was recorded a few times. The sample contains more than one DNA sequence encoding this CDR3. The V call is TRBV7-9, the J call TRBJ1-5; TRBD1 is a possible D gene (6 bases). V lost 4 bases and J 6 bases, leaving 10 bases between the germline ends. Germline V lookup: CDR1 SEHNR, CDR2 FQNEAQ (reference sequence). The CDR3 extends over 13 amino acids. The CDR3 here is CASSSQGSQPQHF. The CDR3 bases are TGTGCCAGCAGCTCCCAGGGGAGTCAGCCCCAGCATTTT.

This sequence joins TRBV18 and TRBJ1-5, with 10 bases aligning to TRBD1. Germline loops: CDR1 KGHSH, CDR2 LQKENI. The CDR3 covers 16 residues. Germline trimming cut 1 base from V and 2 bases from J; bases unmatched to any gene: 2. The CDR3 region is CASSPQGTGGNQPQHF. The DNA for the CDR3 is TGTGCCAGCTCACCACAAGGGACAGGGGGCAATCAGCCCCAGCATTTT.